Presented here are 26 T cell receptor beta chains from one specimen sequenced in a study of early T cells in non-severe SARS-CoV-2 infection. TCRdb independently ran MiXCR on the 5' RACE reads; one entry per CDR3 protein. The table records 100,000 to 150,000 distinct CDR3 sequences, just under 15% of them present only once. Source material: whole blood. The receptor set was obtained from an adult who was a healthcare worker with PCR-confirmed SARS-CoV-2 infection or an uninfected control (not recorded which).

This clonotype was seen more than once but under ten times. The chain links TRBV7-9 to TRBJ1-4; TRBD1 agrees at 8 bases. The CDR3 loop spans 18 amino acids. V lost 3 bases to trimming and J lost 0 bases; unmatched junction nucleotides: 9. The germline CDR1 and CDR2 sequences are SEHNR and FQNEAQ (reference sequence). CDR3 amino acids: CASSFGQGGGSTNEKLFF. The CDR3 DNA follows: TGTGCCAGCAGCTTCGGACAGGGCGGGGGTTCAACTAATGAAAAACTGTTTTTT.

V gene TRBV12-2 combines with J gene TRBJ2-7; the table's D call, TRBD1, was not checked against the DNA. TRBV12-2 is reported as a pseudogene. This CDR3 has 14 amino acids. DNA for the CDR3: TGTGCAAGTCGCTTGGGACAGGGACCCTACGAGCAGTACTTC. Encoded protein: CASRLGQGPYEQYF.

There are many counts of this clonotype. V gene TRBV3-1 combines with J gene TRBJ1-1, with D possibly being TRBD1 (6 bases). The V gene lost 0 bases and the J gene lost 5 bases, with 10 bases spanning the gap. CDR1 and CDR2 (germline): LGHDT, YNNKEL (reference sequence). The CDR3 sequence is 14 residues long. As DNA, the CDR3 is TGTGCCAGCAGCCAAGATACTAGGGGGACTGAAGCTTTCTTT. Translated, it gives CASSQDTRGTEAFF.

Only a few counts were recorded for this clonotype. This chain links TRBV18 with TRBJ2-5; D ambiguous. This CDR3 contains 13 residues. Germline CDR1 reads KGHSH; CDR2 reads LQKENI. Trimming left V 0 bases short and J 5 bases short, with 7 bases between. CDR3 loop: CASSPPGLETQYF. Here the CDR3 DNA reads TGTGCCAGCTCACCACCGGGCCTGGAGACCCAGTACTTC.

This clonotype was seen only a few times. This chain connects TRBV29-1 to TRBJ2-5, with TRBD1 as a possible D gene (6 bases). The CDR3 is made up of 12 amino acids. Germline V lookup: CDR1 SQVTM, CDR2 ANQGSEA. With 8 bases removed from V and 4 bases from J, the gap between germline ends came to 14 bases. CDR3 in amino acids: CSFTGKGETQYF. The CDR3, as DNA: TGCAGCTTTACAGGGAAAGGAGAGACCCAGTACTTC.

This sequence joins TRBV3-1 and TRBJ2-3; D is perhaps TRBD1 (6 bases). CDR1 is LGHDT, CDR2 YNNKEL, per germline (reference sequence). CDR3 length: 15 residues. With 3 bases removed from V and 6 bases from J, the gap between germline ends came to 16 bases. The CDR3 here is CASSQQGQRIDTQYF. The CDR3 DNA follows: TGTGCCAGCAGCCAGCAGGGGCAGAGGATCGATACGCAGTATTTT.

This clonotype was seen once. The chain employs TRBV29-1 and TRBJ2-5, with 9 bases aligning to TRBD2. V gave up 0 bases and J gave up 3 bases; unmatched junction bases: 8. Germline CDR1 and CDR2: SQVTM and ANQGSEA. This CDR3 comprises 16 residues. CDR3 loop: CSVEDHASGIEETQYF. Here the CDR3 DNA reads TGCAGCGTTGAAGATCACGCTAGCGGGATCGAAGAGACCCAGTACTTC.

This chain links TRBV18 with TRBJ1-2; D is perhaps TRBD1 (6 bases). V lost 6 bases and J 7 bases, leaving 15 bases between the germline ends. Germline V gene sequence: CDR1 KGHSH, CDR2 LQKENI. The CDR3 extends over 13 amino acids. The CDR3 sequence is CASSTPAGAGYTF. CDR3 DNA: TGTGCCAGCTCGACCCCAGCAGGGGCTGGCTACACCTTC.

This clonotype has just a few counts. The chain recombines TRBV3-1 with TRBJ2-2; no definite D call. Trimming pared 4 bases from V and 3 bases from J, leaving 12 bases between. This CDR3 contains 15 residues. Germline assignment: CDR1 LGHDT and CDR2 YNNKEL (reference sequence). The CDR3 loop is CASSRAGPYTGELFF. The CDR3 nucleotides are TGTGCCAGCAGCCGCGCCGGGCCCTACACCGGGGAGCTGTTTTTT.

The chain combines TRBV4-1 with TRBJ1-1; TRBD1 aligns across 8 bases. Germline V lookup: CDR1 MGHRA, CDR2 YSYEKL. V was pared by 7 bases and J by 1 base, with 8 bases of the junction left unmatched. The CDR3 runs to 15 residues. The CDR3 reads CASTAGGRRNTEAFF. The CDR3, as DNA: TGCGCCAGCACCGCAGGGGGCCGGAGGAACACTGAAGCTTTCTTT.

This clonotype showed up many times. V is TRBV21-1 and J is TRBJ1-5; TRBD1 is the table's D call, not checked against the DNA. TRBV21-1 is a pseudogene. This CDR3 is built from 19 residues. This CDR3 is CASSKKGSACSNSNQPQHF. CDR3 bases: TGTGCCAGCAGCAAAAAGGGGTCTGCTTGTTCGAATAGCAATCAGCCCCAGCATTTT.

This clonotype was counted at least ten times. This chain joins TRBV27 and TRBJ2-1; 8 bases are a match to TRBD1. CDR3 length: 16 amino acids. V lost 5 bases to trimming and J lost 7 bases; unmatched junction nucleotides: 13. Germline V lookup: CDR1 MNHEY, CDR2 SMNVEV (reference sequence). As DNA, the CDR3 is TGTGCCAGCAGTCAAGGGGCAGGGGGCGCCCGAAATGAGCAGTTCTTC. Protein: CASSQGAGGARNEQFF.

The gene calls are TRBV4-1 and TRBJ1-5; tentatively, D is TRBD1 (6 bases). Trimming took 1 base from V and 2 from J, leaving 9 bases between them. Germline CDR1 is MGHRA and CDR2 is YSYEKL. This CDR3 contains 15 residues. CDR3 sequence: CASSQAGARNQPQHF. The DNA of the CDR3 is TGCGCCAGCAGCCAAGCAGGGGCCCGCAATCAGCCCCAGCATTTT.

The table lists this clonotype with a few counts. The chain carries TRBV20-1 and TRBJ1-1; no clear D gene. The CDR3 is made up of 13 amino acids. Germline V lookup: CDR1 DFQATT, CDR2 SNEGSKA (reference sequence). The V end lost 3 bases, the J end lost 0 bases, and 8 bases lay between the germline ends. This CDR3 reads CSASALLNTEAFF. The CDR3 DNA reads TGCAGTGCTAGTGCCCTGTTGAACACTGAAGCTTTCTTT.

The chain has TRBV12-5 and TRBJ2-3; D not certain. Germline loops: CDR1 LGHNT, CDR2 FRNRAP. With 0 bases removed from V and 2 bases from J, the gap between germline ends came to 3 bases. This CDR3 has 13 residues. In DNA, the CDR3 is TGTGCTAGTGGTTTGGTTTTCACAGATACGCAGTATTTT. It translates to CASGLVFTDTQYF.

J is TRBJ1-1 and V is TRBV5-1, with unresolved D. From germline, CDR1 is SGHRS and CDR2 YFSETQ. Trimming shortened V by 4 bases and J by 4 bases, and 17 bases separated the two germline ends. CDR3 length: 15 residues. The CDR3 reads CASSPSEAGSTEAFF. The CDR3 region has the DNA TGCGCCAGCAGCCCTTCGGAGGCTGGGAGCACTGAAGCTTTCTTT.

The chain links TRBV7-9 to TRBJ2-7; perhaps D is TRBD1 or TRBD2 (6 bases each). CDR3 length: 14 residues. Germline CDR1 SEHNR, CDR2 FQNEAQ (reference sequence). The germline V and J ends were trimmed by 7 bases and 6 bases, with 19 bases remaining between them. CDR3 protein: CASTPATGRIEQYF. CDR3 DNA: TGTGCCAGCACCCCCGCAACAGGGAGGATCGAGCAGTACTTC.

This clonotype was seen only a few times. The chain is built from TRBV6-1 and TRBJ1-1, with TRBD1 as a possible D gene (5 bases). In germline, CDR1 is MNHNS, CDR2 SASEGT. The CDR3 sequence is 14 residues long. V lost 6 bases to trimming and J lost 3 bases, with 14 bases between them. The CDR3 coding sequence is TGTGCCAGCAGGCAGGGCATTCGGGACACTGAAGCTTTCTTT. Protein product: CASRQGIRDTEAFF.

A note on this clonotype: Sequence at one end of the junction differs from germline and may be a read error. The V call is TRBV12-5, the J call TRBJ2-3; D remains ambiguous. The germline V gene encodes CDR1 LGHNT and CDR2 FRNRAP. The CDR3 has 14 amino acids. CDR3 sequence (DNA): TGTGCTAGTGCCCACGACCATAGCACAGATACGCAGTATTTC. Translated, it gives CASAHDHSTDTQYF. The full variable domain, its missing parts supplied by reference TRBV12-5 and TRBJ2-3, is DARVTQTPRHKVTEMGQEVTMRCQPILGHNTVFWYRQTMMQGLELLAYFRNRAPLDDSGMPKDRFSAEMPDATLATLKIQPSEPRDSAVYFCASAHDHSTDTQYFGPGTRLTVL.

In this sample, this clonotype turned up a few times. J is TRBJ1-1 and V is TRBV11-2; D call uncertain. The CDR3 sequence is 12 residues long. Germline V gene sequence: CDR1 SGHAT, CDR2 FQNNGV. Trimming removed 1 base from V and 7 bases from J, with 7 bases in between. CDR3 in amino acids: CASSLAAGEAFF. The CDR3 coding sequence is TGTGCCAGCAGCTTAGCAGCCGGTGAAGCTTTCTTT.

The V gene is TRBV3-1, the J gene TRBJ2-2, with a possible D match to TRBD1 (6 bases). The V and J ends lost 5 bases and 2 bases respectively, with 15 bases between them. The length of the CDR3 is 16 residues. CDR1 is LGHDT and CDR2 is YNNKEL in the germline V gene (reference sequence). This CDR3 is CASSRTGTSNTGELFF. The CDR3 bases are TGTGCCAGCAGCAGGACCGGGACATCCAACACCGGGGAGCTGTTTTTT.

This chain joins TRBV29-1 and TRBJ2-1, with D tentatively TRBD2 (7 bases). Germline CDR1 SQVTM, CDR2 ANQGSEA. The CDR3 sequence is 14 residues long. V shed 4 bases and J shed 2 bases, with 12 bases lying between them. CDR3 nucleotide sequence: TGCAGCGTTGCGGCGGGGGCAACCTACAATGAGCAGTTCTTC. Translating gives CSVAAGATYNEQFF.

This clonotype was seen a few times. The J gene is TRBJ2-7, the V gene TRBV12-3 or TRBV12-4; D may be TRBD1 or TRBD2 (5 bases each). The CDR3 sequence is 13 residues long. Deletions cut 6 bases from V and 1 base from J, with 10 bases between. The CDR3 region is CASRGVGSYEQYF. In DNA form, the CDR3 reads TGTGCCAGCAGGGGGGTAGGATCCTACGAGCAGTACTTC.

This chain joins TRBV7-9 and TRBJ2-2; no clear D. Germline V CDR1 and CDR2: SEHNR, FQNEAQ (reference sequence). The V and J ends lost 2 bases and 2 bases respectively, with 9 bases between them. The length of the CDR3 is 15 residues. Here the CDR3 DNA reads TGTGCCAGCAGCTTACGGAATCCAAACACCGGGGAGCTGTTTTTT. It translates to CASSLRNPNTGELFF.

A few counts support this clonotype. The rearrangement joins TRBV3-1 to TRBJ2-1; D remains ambiguous. The germline V gene has CDR1 LGHDT and CDR2 YNNKEL (reference sequence). The CDR3 contains 12 residues. Trimming took off 1 base at V and 7 bases at J, with 5 bases between the two ends. CDR3 bases: TGTGCCAGCAGCCAAGGCGAGAATGAGCAGTTCTTC. Protein product: CASSQGENEQFF.

This clonotype has a count of ten or more. The rearrangement links TRBV11-2 to TRBJ2-2; tentative D call: TRBD1 (5 bases). Trimming took 1 base from V and 5 from J, leaving 14 bases between them. The CDR3 runs 16 residues. The V gene's germline CDR1 is SGHAT and CDR2 FQNNGV. CDR3 protein: CASSLGRQGGTGELFF. CDR3 nucleotides: TGTGCCAGCAGCTTAGGCCGGCAGGGTGGTACCGGGGAGCTGTTTTTT.